The next 5 T cell receptor beta chains were all read from a single sample in a study of blood T cell repertoires in COVID-19. The assay was immunoSEQ multiplex PCR, and TCRdb's table has in-frame clones only and misses some. The repertoire includes about 200,000 clones, about 82% of them detected once, and about 6% sits in the top ten. Material for sequencing was PBMCs or T cells enriched from blood (not recorded which). The source of these receptors is a man aged 35-49 years with acute COVID-19.

The chain combines TRBV13 with TRBJ1-5; perhaps TRBD1 as D (5 bases). V was cut by 4 bases and J by 8 bases, with 12 bases left in between. This CDR3 spans 13 amino acids. Looked up from germline, CDR1 is PRHDT and CDR2 is FYEKMQ (reference sequence). CDR3 sequence: CASSSGRGEPQHF. DNA for the CDR3: TGTGCCAGCAGCTCCGGACGGGGGGAGCCCCAGCATTTT. Together with reference TRBV13 and TRBJ1-5, the CDR3 gives the full variable domain: AAGVIQSPRHLIKEKRETATLKCYPIPRHDTVYWYQQGPGQDPQFLISFYEKMQSDKGSIPDRFSAQQFSDYHSELNMSSLELGDSALYFCASSSGRGEPQHFGDGTRLSIL.

The rearrangement uses TRBV10-3 and TRBJ2-7, with 11 nucleotides matching TRBD1. The germline V gene has CDR1 ENHRY and CDR2 SYGVKD. This CDR3 is 13 amino acids long. J gave up 2 bases and V 6 bases, and 0 bases lay outside the gene matches. The DNA for the CDR3 is TGTGCCATCAGGGACAGGGGGCCCTACGAGCAGTACTTC. This encodes CAIRDRGPYEQYF.

The V and J genes are TRBV6-5 and TRBJ2-2; D possibly corresponds to TRBD2 (7 bases). Trimming removed 7 bases at V and 3 bases at J, with 12 bases between. CDR1 and CDR2 (germline): MNHEY, SVGAGI. This CDR3 has 14 residues. CDR3: CASIGGPYTGELFF. The CDR3 DNA is TGTGCCAGCATCGGGGGGCCGTACACCGGGGAGCTGTTTTTT.

This chain connects TRBV5-1 to TRBJ1-5; D may be TRBD1 (5 bases). V was clipped by 1 base and J by 2 bases, with 10 bases between them. CDR3 length: 15 residues. Germline assignment: CDR1 SGHRS and CDR2 YFSETQ. The CDR3 is CASSLTDSGNQPQHF. DNA for the CDR3: TGCGCCAGCAGCTTGACAGACAGTGGCAATCAGCCCCAGCATTTT.

This rearrangement joins TRBV7-9 to TRBJ2-2, with D hard to call. Germline CDR1 SEHNR, CDR2 FQNEAQ (reference sequence). CDR3 length: 13 residues. V was trimmed by 1 base and J by 7 bases, leaving 7 bases between them. CDR3 DNA sequence: TGTGCCAGCAGCTTAGAGCGTTACGGGGAGCTGTTTTTT. This codes for CASSLERYGELFF. Together with reference TRBV7-9 and TRBJ2-2, the CDR3 gives the full variable domain: DTGVSQNPRHKITKRGQNVTFRCDPISEHNRLYWYRQTLGQGPEFLTYFQNEAQLEKSRLLSDRFSAERPKGSFSTLEIQRTEQGDSAMYLCASSLERYGELFFGEGSRLTVL.